In this sample, the clone carrying this TCR beta chain turned up once. This sample is part of a study of blood T cell repertoires in COVID-19. Some clones are missing from TCRdb's copy, which holds only in-frame ones; the method was immunoSEQ multiplex PCR. The sample holds fewer than 300,000 clones, around 85% seen once. This CDR3 is built from 16 residues. With 0 bases clipped from V and 4 bases from J, the junction kept 5 bases outside the gene matches. Germline V gives CDR1 MGHRA, CDR2 YSYEKL. Sequencing used peripheral blood. V and J are TRBV4-1 and TRBJ2-5, with 10 bases aligning to TRBD2. The receptor's source is a human donor with COVID-19, enrolled during active disease. The donor label of this sample is uncertain. The CDR3 sequence is CASSQDPAGGGETQYF. DNA for the CDR3: TGCGCCAGCAGCCAAGATCCAGCGGGAGGGGGAGAGACCCAGTACTTC.